This T cell receptor (beta chain) was captured by sequencing in a study of control samples from healthy donors and cancer patients. Germline values: CDR1 SQVTM, CDR2 ANQGSEA. Germline trimming cut 5 bases from V and 3 bases from J; bases unmatched to any gene: 6. This CDR3 has 13 residues. Method: immunoSEQ multiplex PCR; TCRdb's copy keeps in-frame clones and lacks some. In the table there are roughly 49,000 clones, 88% of which are singletons. This chain uses TRBV29-1 with TRBJ2-7; TRBD2 matches 8 bases. What was sequenced was PBMCs. The TCR sequence derives from a man in his fifties with head and neck cancer. CDR3 coding DNA: TGCAGCGTTTGTTTAGCGGGGCGCTACGAGCAGTACTTC. Residues: CSVCLAGRYEQYF.